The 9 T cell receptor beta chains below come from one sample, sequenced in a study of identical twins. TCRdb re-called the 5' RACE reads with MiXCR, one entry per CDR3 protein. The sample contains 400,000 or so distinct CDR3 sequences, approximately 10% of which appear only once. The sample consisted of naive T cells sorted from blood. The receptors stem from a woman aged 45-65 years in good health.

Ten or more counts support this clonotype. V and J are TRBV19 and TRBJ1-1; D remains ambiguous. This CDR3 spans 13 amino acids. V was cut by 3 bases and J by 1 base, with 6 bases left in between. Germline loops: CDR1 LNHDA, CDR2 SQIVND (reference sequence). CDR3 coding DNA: TGTGCCAGTAGTATTTCACCGAACACTGAAGCTTTCTTT. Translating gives CASSISPNTEAFF.

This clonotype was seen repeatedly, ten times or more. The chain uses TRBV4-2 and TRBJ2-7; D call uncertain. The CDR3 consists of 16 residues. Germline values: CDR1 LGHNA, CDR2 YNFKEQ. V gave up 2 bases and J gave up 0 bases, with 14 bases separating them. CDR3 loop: CASSQFTQPSSYEQYF. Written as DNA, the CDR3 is TGTGCCAGCAGCCAATTTACTCAACCCAGCTCCTACGAGCAGTACTTC.

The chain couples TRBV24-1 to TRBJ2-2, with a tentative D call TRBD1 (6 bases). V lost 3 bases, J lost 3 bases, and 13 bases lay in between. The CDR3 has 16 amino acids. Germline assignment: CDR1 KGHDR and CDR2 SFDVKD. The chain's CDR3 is CATSDGRTVHTGELFF. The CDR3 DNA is TGTGCCACCAGTGATGGCCGGACAGTCCACACCGGGGAGCTGTTTTTT.

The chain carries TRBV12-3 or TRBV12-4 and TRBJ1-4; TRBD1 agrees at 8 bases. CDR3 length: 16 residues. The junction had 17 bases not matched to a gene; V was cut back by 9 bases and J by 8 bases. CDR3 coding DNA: TGTGCCAGTTTTCGGGGGGGGGACCCAGGGGGCGAAAAACTGTTTTTT. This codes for CASFRGGDPGGEKLFF.

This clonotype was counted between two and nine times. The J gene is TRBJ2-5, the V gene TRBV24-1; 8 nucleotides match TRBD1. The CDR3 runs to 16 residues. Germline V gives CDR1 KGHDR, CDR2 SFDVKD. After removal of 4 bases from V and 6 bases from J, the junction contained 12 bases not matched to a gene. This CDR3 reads CATSDQIAGGVKTQYF. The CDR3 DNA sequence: TGTGCCACCAGTGACCAGATCGCAGGGGGCGTGAAGACCCAGTACTTC.

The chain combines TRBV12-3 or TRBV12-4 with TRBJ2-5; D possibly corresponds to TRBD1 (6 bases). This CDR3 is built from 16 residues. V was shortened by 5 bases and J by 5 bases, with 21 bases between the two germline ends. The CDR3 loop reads CASSNSGDKNAETQYF. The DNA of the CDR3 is TGTGCCAGCAGTAACTCTGGGGACAAAAACGCGGAGACCCAGTACTTC.

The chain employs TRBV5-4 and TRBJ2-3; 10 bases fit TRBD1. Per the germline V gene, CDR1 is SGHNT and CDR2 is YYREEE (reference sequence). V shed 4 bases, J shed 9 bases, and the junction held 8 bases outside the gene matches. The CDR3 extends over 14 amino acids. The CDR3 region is CASSPEGTGVTQYF. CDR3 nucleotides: TGTGCCAGCAGCCCAGAGGGGACAGGGGTCACGCAGTATTTT.

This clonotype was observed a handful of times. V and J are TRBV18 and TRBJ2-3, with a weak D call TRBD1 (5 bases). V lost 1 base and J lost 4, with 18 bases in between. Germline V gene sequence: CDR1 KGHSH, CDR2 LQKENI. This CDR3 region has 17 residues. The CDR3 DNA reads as TGTGCCAGCTCACCACTCTTCCAGGGTACTGTCCCAGATACGCAGTATTTT. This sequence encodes CASSPLFQGTVPDTQYF. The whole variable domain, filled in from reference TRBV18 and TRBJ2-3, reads NAGVMQNPRHLVRRRGQEARLRCSPMKGHSHVYWYRQLPEEGLKFMVYLQKENIIDESGMPKERFSAEFPKEGPSILRIQQVVRGDSAAYFCASSPLFQGTVPDTQYFGPGTRLTVL.

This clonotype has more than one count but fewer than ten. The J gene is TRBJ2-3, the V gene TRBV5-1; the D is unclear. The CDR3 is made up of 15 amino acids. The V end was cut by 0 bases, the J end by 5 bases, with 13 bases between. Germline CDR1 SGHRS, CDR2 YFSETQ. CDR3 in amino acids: CASSLDGKSQDTQYF. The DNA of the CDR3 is TGCGCCAGCAGCTTGGATGGGAAGTCACAAGATACGCAGTATTTT.